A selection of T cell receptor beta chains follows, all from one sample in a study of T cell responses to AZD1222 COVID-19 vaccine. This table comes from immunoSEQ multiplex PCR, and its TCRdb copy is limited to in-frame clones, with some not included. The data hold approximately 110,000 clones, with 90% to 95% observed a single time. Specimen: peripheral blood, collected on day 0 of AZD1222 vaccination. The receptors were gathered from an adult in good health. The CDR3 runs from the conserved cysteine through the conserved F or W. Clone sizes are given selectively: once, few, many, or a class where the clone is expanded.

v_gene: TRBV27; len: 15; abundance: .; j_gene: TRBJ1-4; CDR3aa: CASSLAGATNEKLFF
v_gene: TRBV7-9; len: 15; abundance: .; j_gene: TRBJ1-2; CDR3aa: CASSPGMAGNYGYTF
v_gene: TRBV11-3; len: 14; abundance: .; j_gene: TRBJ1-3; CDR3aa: CASSLGASGNTIYF
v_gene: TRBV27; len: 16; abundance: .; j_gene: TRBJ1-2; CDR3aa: CASSLLSTGGNYGYTF
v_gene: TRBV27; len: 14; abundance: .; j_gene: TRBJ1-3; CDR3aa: CASSLDRDGNTIYF
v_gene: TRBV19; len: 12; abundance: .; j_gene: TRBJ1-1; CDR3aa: CASSPRDTEAFF
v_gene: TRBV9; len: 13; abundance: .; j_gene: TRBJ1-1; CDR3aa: CASSALLNTEAFF
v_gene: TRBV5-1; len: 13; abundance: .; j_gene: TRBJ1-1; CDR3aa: CASSLAGAPEAFF
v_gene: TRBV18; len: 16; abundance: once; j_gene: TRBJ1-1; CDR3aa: CASSPGNPPRNTEAFF
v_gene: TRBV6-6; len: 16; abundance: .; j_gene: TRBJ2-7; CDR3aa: CASSLTGGIGSYEQYF
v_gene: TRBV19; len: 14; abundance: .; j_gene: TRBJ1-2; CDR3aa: CASWTGGRGYGYTF
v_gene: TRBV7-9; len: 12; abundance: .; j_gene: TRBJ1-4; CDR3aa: CASSLRAEKLFF
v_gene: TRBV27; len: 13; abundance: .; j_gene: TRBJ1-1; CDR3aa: CASRPFMNTEAFF
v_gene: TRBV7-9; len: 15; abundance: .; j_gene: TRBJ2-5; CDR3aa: CASSLDLGFGETQYF
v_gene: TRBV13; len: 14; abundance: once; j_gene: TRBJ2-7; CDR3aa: CASSPSGGIYEQYF
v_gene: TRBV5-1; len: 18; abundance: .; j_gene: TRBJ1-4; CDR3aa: CASSVGQGGVVTNEKLFF
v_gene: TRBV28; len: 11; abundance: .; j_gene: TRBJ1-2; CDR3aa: CASRDRESYTF
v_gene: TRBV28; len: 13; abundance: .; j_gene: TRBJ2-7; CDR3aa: CASSLGFSYEQYF
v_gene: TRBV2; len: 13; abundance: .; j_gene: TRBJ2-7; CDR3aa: CASSDVISSEQYF
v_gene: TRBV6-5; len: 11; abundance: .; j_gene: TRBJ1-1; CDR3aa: CATSYGSVAFF
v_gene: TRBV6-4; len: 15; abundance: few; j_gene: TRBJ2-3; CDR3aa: CASSDSTGGADTQYF
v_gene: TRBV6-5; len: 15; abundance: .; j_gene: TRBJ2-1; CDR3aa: CASSHKRGLGDEQFF
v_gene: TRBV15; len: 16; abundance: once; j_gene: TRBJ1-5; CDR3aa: CATSRDTANSNQPQHF
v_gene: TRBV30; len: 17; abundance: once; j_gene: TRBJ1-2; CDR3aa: CAWSVRFRDRARGGYTF
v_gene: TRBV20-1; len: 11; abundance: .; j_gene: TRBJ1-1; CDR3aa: CSASRGRGAFF
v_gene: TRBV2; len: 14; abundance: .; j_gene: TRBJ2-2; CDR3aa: CASWGTSGTGELFF
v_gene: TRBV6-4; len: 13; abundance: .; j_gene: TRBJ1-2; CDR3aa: CASSDSRNYGYTF
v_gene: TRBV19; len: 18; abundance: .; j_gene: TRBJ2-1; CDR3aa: CASSIQRAVLGGYNEQFF
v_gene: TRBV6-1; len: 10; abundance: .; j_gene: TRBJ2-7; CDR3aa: CASSEYEQYF